Each of the 9 T cell receptor beta chains below was sequenced from the same sample in a study of T cells in Graves' hyperthyroidism and ophthalmopathy. Amplified TCR beta CDR3 regions derived from RNA transcripts. Primed by the HTBI set, a first-round RT-PCR was run on the TCR CDR3. TCRdb passed the multiplex PCR reads through MiXCR, listing each CDR3 protein once. Of a few hundred thousand distinct CDR3 sequences detected, about half appear once; the ten largest clones hold around 7.7%. The sequenced sample consisted of peripheral blood or thyroid tissue (not recorded which). Receptors originate from a woman between 18 and 29 years old with Graves' hyperthyroidism.

The CDR3 sequence is CSGGGGAIETQYF. The CDR3, as DNA: TGCAGCGGGGGTGGGGGGGCGATTGAGACCCAGTACTTC. This sequence joins TRBV29-1 and TRBJ2-5, with a weak D call TRBD2 (7 bases). The V and J ends lost 7 bases and 5 bases respectively, with 17 bases between them. This CDR3 has 13 amino acids. Germline V gives CDR1 SQVTM, CDR2 ANQGSEA.

This clonotype was recorded at least ten times. The gene calls are TRBV7-9 and TRBJ2-7, with D perhaps assigned TRBD1 or TRBD2 (5 bases each). This CDR3 spans 12 amino acids. Germline V lookup: CDR1 SEHNR, CDR2 FQNEAQ (reference sequence). Trimming left V 4 bases short and J 3 bases short, with 7 bases between. Here the CDR3 reads CASSWDGYEQYF. DNA of the CDR3: TGTGCCAGCAGCTGGGACGGCTACGAGCAGTACTTC.

This clonotype was picked up a small number of times. V and J are TRBV19 and TRBJ2-3; 10 positions agree with TRBD2. The V segment lost 3 bases and the J segment 6 bases; nucleotides outside the gene matches: 6. This CDR3 contains 15 residues. Looked up from germline, CDR1 is LNHDA and CDR2 is SQIVND (reference sequence). CDR3 sequence (DNA): TGTGCCAGTAGTATCTCCCCGGGACTAGCGGATACGCAGTATTTT. Translation: CASSISPGLADTQYF.

On this clonotype itself: The junction departs from germline at one end; a sequencing error may be responsible. This sequence joins TRBV7-2 and TRBJ2-7; TRBD1 aligns across 8 bases. Germline CDR1 reads SGHTA; CDR2 reads FQGNSA. The CDR3 has 14 amino acids. This chain's CDR3 is CASSLTGESYEQYF. CDR3 sequence (DNA): TGCGCCAGCAGCCTGACAGGGGAATCCTACGAGCAGTACTTC.

The chain combines TRBV7-3 with TRBJ2-6, with no clear D. The V end was cut by 5 bases, the J end by 1 base, with 12 bases between. Germline CDR1 and CDR2: SGHTA and FQGTGA. The CDR3 contains 16 residues. The CDR3 loop is CASSPTSRSGANVLTF. Here the CDR3 DNA reads TGTGCCAGCAGCCCCACCTCCAGGTCTGGGGCCAACGTCCTGACTTTC. Filled out from reference TRBV7-3 and TRBJ2-6, the complete variable domain reads GAGVSQTPSNKVTEKGKYVELRCDPISGHTALYWYRQSLGQGPEFLIYFQGTGAADDSGLPNDRFFAVRPEGSVSTLKIQRTERGDSAVYLCASSPTSRSGANVLTFGAGSRLTVL.

This clonotype was found many times. The V call is TRBV13, the J call TRBJ1-1, with D possibly being TRBD1 (5 bases). Germline CDR1 reads PRHDT; CDR2 reads FYEKMQ (reference sequence). Trimming removed 7 bases at V and 0 bases at J, with 9 bases between. The CDR3 is 13 amino acids. For the CDR3, the DNA is TGTGCCAGCAAGGCAGGGATGAACACTGAAGCTTTCTTT. It is translated as CASKAGMNTEAFF.

V is TRBV7-9 and J is TRBJ1-2, with 8 bases matching TRBD1. The J segment lost 2 bases and the V segment lost 5 bases, leaving 4 bases of the junction unmatched. Germline V gene data show CDR1 as SEHNR and CDR2 as FQNEAQ (reference sequence). The CDR3 loop spans 14 amino acids. The CDR3: CASSESGGNYGYTF. CDR3 nucleotide sequence: TGTGCCAGCAGCGAATCAGGGGGCAACTATGGCTACACCTTC. Full variable domain (outside the CDR3, taken from reference TRBV7-9 and TRBJ1-2): DTGVSQNPRHKITKRGQNVTFRCDPISEHNRLYWYRQTLGQGPEFLTYFQNEAQLEKSRLLSDRFSAERPKGSFSTLEIQRTEQGDSAMYLCASSESGGNYGYTFGSGTRLTVV.

The chain joins TRBV25-1 to TRBJ1-1; unclear D gene. V was pared by 1 base and J by 11 bases, with 14 bases between. The CDR3 length is 13 residues. CDR1 MGHDK and CDR2 SYGVNS come from the germline V gene. The DNA for the CDR3 is TGTGCCAGCAGTGAATCGGGTCTAGCGGAGGCTTTCTTT. It yields the protein CASSESGLAEAFF. Full variable domain (missing parts from reference TRBV25-1 and TRBJ1-1): EADIYQTPRYLVIGTGKKITLECSQTMGHDKMYWYQQDPGMELHLIHYSYGVNSTEKGDLSSESTVSRIRTEHFPLTLESARPSHTSQYLCASSESGLAEAFFGQGTRLTVV.

The gene calls are TRBV7-3 and TRBJ2-2; maybe TRBD2 (5 bases). V lost 2 bases and J 7 bases, leaving 14 bases between the germline ends. This CDR3 region has 15 residues. From germline, CDR1 is SGHTA and CDR2 FQGTGA. CDR3 sequence (DNA): TGTGCCAGCAGCTTAGATCCGAGGGTTGGCGGGGAGCTGTTTTTT. Protein product: CASSLDPRVGGELFF. Using reference TRBV7-3 and TRBJ2-2 for the parts outside the CDR3, the full variable domain is GAGVSQTPSNKVTEKGKYVELRCDPISGHTALYWYRQSLGQGPEFLIYFQGTGAADDSGLPNDRFFAVRPEGSVSTLKIQRTERGDSAVYLCASSLDPRVGGELFFGEGSRLTVL.